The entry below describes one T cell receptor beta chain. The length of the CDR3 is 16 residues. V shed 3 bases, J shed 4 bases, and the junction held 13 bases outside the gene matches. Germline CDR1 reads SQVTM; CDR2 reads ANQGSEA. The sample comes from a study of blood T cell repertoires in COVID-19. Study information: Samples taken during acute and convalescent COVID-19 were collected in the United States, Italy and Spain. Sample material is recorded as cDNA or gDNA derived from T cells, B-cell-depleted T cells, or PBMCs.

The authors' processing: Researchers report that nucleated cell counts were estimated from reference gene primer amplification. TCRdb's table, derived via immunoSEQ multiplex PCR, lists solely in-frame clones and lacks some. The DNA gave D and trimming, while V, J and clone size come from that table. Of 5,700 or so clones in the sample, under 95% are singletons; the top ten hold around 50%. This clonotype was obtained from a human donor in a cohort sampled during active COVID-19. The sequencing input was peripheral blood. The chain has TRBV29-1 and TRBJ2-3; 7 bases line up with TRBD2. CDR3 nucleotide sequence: TGCAGCGTTGAGAGGGACCCGGCGGGAGTTGCAGATACGCAGTATTTT. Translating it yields CSVERDPAGVADTQYF.